A selection of T cell receptor beta chains follows, all from one sample in a study of shared clonotypes between healthy human individuals. Clones were sequenced by immunoSEQ multiplex PCR, and TCRdb holds only the in-frame ones, with some missing. Here the sample spans 150,000 to 200,000 clones, approximately 61% being singletons. The sequenced sample was memory CD4+ T cells sorted from blood. The receptors derive from a young man in good health. CDR3s include the opening cysteine and the closing phenylalanine or tryptophan. Each record gives: CDR3 length, J gene, D gene, clone size, V gene, CDR3 DNA, CDR3 protein. A D gene is named only where the DNA matches it firmly. The size of a clone is reported for some rows only, either as once, few or many, or as a class for expanded clones.

len: 14
j_gene: TRBJ2-3
d_gene: NA
abundance: NA
v_gene: TRBV7-7
CDR3nt: TGTGCCAGCAGCCCCATCCCAGGGGCCGATACGCAGTATTTT
CDR3aa: CASSPIPGADTQYF

len: 17
j_gene: TRBJ2-1
d_gene: NA
abundance: NA
v_gene: TRBV14
CDR3nt: TGTGCCAGCAGCTTACGAGCCGGGACGCGCTCCTACAATGAGCAGTTCTTC
CDR3aa: CASSLRAGTRSYNEQFF

len: 16
j_gene: TRBJ2-1
d_gene: NA
abundance: NA
v_gene: TRBV5-4
CDR3nt: TGTGCCAGCAGCTTGGGTGGGAGGGGGCCCTACAATGAGCAGTTCTTC
CDR3aa: CASSLGGRGPYNEQFF

len: 16
j_gene: TRBJ2-5
d_gene: TRBD1
abundance: NA
v_gene: TRBV27
CDR3nt: TGTGCCAGCAGTCCGGGACAGGGCAAGTACCAAGAGACCCAGTACTTC
CDR3aa: CASSPGQGKYQETQYF

len: 15
j_gene: TRBJ2-7
d_gene: NA
abundance: NA
v_gene: TRBV10-3
CDR3nt: TGTGCCATCAGTGAGTCCTTAGCGTCCGCCTACGAGCAGTACTTC
CDR3aa: CAISESLASAYEQYF

len: 15
j_gene: TRBJ1-4
d_gene: TRBD1
abundance: NA
v_gene: TRBV5-1
CDR3nt: TGCGCCAGCAGTCGGGACAGGGGAACTAATGAAAAACTGTTTTTT
CDR3aa: CASSRDRGTNEKLFF

len: 11
j_gene: TRBJ2-4
d_gene: NA
abundance: few
v_gene: TRBV28
CDR3nt: TGTGCCAGCAGTTTGGGGGACATTCAGTACTTC
CDR3aa: CASSLGDIQYF

len: 13
j_gene: TRBJ2-1
d_gene: NA
abundance: NA
v_gene: TRBV11-2
CDR3nt: TGTGCCAGCAGCTTGGTAGCGAGCAATGAGCAGTTCTTC
CDR3aa: CASSLVASNEQFF

len: 14
j_gene: TRBJ2-5
d_gene: NA
abundance: few
v_gene: TRBV10-3
CDR3nt: TGTGCCATCAGTGAGGAGGGCACCGGGGAGACCCAGTACTTC
CDR3aa: CAISEEGTGETQYF

len: 11
j_gene: TRBJ2-1
d_gene: NA
abundance: many
v_gene: TRBV29-1
CDR3nt: TGCAGCGTTCGCTCTGGAAGTGAGCAGTTCTTC
CDR3aa: CSVRSGSEQFF

len: 16
j_gene: TRBJ2-7
d_gene: TRBD1
abundance: NA
v_gene: TRBV14
CDR3nt: TGTGCCAGCAGCCAACTGACAGGGTCGGGGACCTACGAGCAGTACTTC
CDR3aa: CASSQLTGSGTYEQYF

len: 14
j_gene: TRBJ2-4
d_gene: NA
abundance: few
v_gene: TRBV21-1
CDR3nt: TGTGCCAGCATGATGGTTCTAGCCAAAAACATTCAGTACTTC
CDR3aa: CASMMVLAKNIQYF